What follows are 2 T cell receptor beta chains derived from one specimen sequenced in a study of glioma-infiltrating T cells (dated by TCRdb to about 2016). The sequencer was an Illumina MiSeq. TCR alpha and beta CDR3 regions were amplified with the iRepertoire nested amplicon-rescue multiplex PCR (arm-PCR) platform from RNA. The raw public reads went through TCRdb reprocessing: fastp at Q25, MiXCR clone calling, in-frame beta chains kept. Duplicate CDR3 protein sequences are folded into a single record with the most common DNA and genes. This sample is represented by more than 350,000 distinct CDR3 sequences; less than 50% of them were singletons. Approximately 12% of the sample is held by the ten biggest clonotypes. The sample comprised glioma tissue, nonneoplastic brain tissue, or PBMCs (not recorded which). The receptors were gathered from a human donor with low-grade glioma or glioblastoma, undergoing nonglioma brain surgery, or in good health (not recorded which).

In this sample, this clonotype turned up a few times. The chain uses TRBV6-1 and TRBJ1-5, with D unresolved. Germline assignment: CDR1 MNHNS and CDR2 SASEGT. This CDR3 is 15 amino acids long. Trimming took off 8 bases at V and 7 bases at J, with 21 bases between the two ends. The CDR3: CASGSNPTISQPQHF. CDR3 sequence (DNA): TGTGCCAGCGGATCAAACCCGACCATCAGCCAGCCCCAGCATTTT.

The chain uses TRBV28 and TRBJ2-7; maybe TRBD1 (5 bases). The CDR3 loop spans 13 amino acids. The germline V and J ends were trimmed by 6 bases and 6 bases, with 15 bases remaining between them. Germline-derived CDR1 and CDR2 are MDHEN and SYDVKM. The chain's CDR3 is CASRKEQVTEQYF. Written as DNA, the CDR3 is TGTGCCAGCAGAAAAGAACAGGTCACCGAGCAGTACTTC.